The 24 T cell receptor beta chains presented below share a single source sample, sequenced in a study of blood T cell repertoires in COVID-19. Here immunoSEQ multiplex PCR was the method, and the copy in TCRdb shows in-frame clones only, minus some. Here the sample spans some 16,000 clones, 80% to 90% being singletons. Sequenced material: peripheral blood. The receptors were sampled from a man between 65 and 85 years old in a cohort sampled during active COVID-19.

This clone was detected once. This chain connects TRBV10-3 to TRBJ2-2; D might be TRBD1 (5 bases). Germline V lookup: CDR1 ENHRY, CDR2 SYGVKD. The CDR3 has 15 amino acids. V was pared by 3 bases and J by 1 base, with 9 bases between. CDR3 nucleotide sequence: TGTGCCATCAGTGATGCAGGGCGGAACACCGGGGAGCTGTTTTTT. The encoded protein is CAISDAGRNTGELFF.

V is TRBV30 and J is TRBJ1-4; 7 bases are a match to TRBD1. The CDR3 is 14 residues long. The V gene's germline CDR1 is GTSNPN and CDR2 SVGIG (reference sequence). V dropped 0 bases and J dropped 8; count of bases not matched to a gene: 6. The DNA of the CDR3 is TGTGCCTGGAGTGTACAGGGGCGGAAGGAAAAACTGTTTTTT. Translation gives CAWSVQGRKEKLFF.

The rearrangement links TRBV11-2 to TRBJ2-1; no clear D. The V and J ends lost 5 bases and 0 bases respectively, with 8 bases between them. The CDR3 contains 14 residues. The germline V gene encodes CDR1 SGHAT and CDR2 FQNNGV. CDR3: CASSPSSSYNEQFF. CDR3 DNA: TGTGCCAGCAGCCCCTCTAGCTCCTACAATGAGCAGTTCTTC.

The CDR3 sequence is CASSAQASSGANVLTF. As DNA, the CDR3 is TGCGCCAGCAGCGCACAGGCAAGCTCTGGGGCCAACGTCCTGACTTTC. The chain combines TRBV5-1 with TRBJ2-6; a weak D match, TRBD1 (5 bases). V lost 4 bases to trimming and J lost 0 bases, with 11 bases between them. Germline V gene sequence: CDR1 SGHRS, CDR2 YFSETQ. CDR3 length: 16 amino acids.

The V and J genes are TRBV18 and TRBJ2-7; 10 nucleotides align to TRBD1. The CDR3 consists of 17 residues. Germline CDR1 KGHSH, CDR2 LQKENI. Trimming removed 6 bases from V and 5 bases from J; junction bases left unmatched: 16. CDR3 nucleotide sequence: TGTGCCAGCTCGCCAGCTATCCCGGGACAGGGGAGGAACGAGCAGTACTTC. This translates into CASSPAIPGQGRNEQYF.

In this sample, this clone turned up once. The genes are TRBV7-8 and TRBJ2-7; D is possibly TRBD1 (6 bases). V lost 1 base and J lost 5, with 12 bases in between. Looked up from germline, CDR1 is SGHVS and CDR2 is FQNEAQ. The CDR3 is made up of 14 amino acids. In DNA form, the CDR3 reads TGTGCCAGCAGCTTAGGACGCAGGGGTCACGAGCAGTACTTC. Protein sequence: CASSLGRRGHEQYF.

V is TRBV11-1 and J is TRBJ2-1; possibly TRBD2 for D (6 bases). V lost 2 bases and J lost 4, with 12 bases in between. This CDR3 comprises 15 residues. Germline-derived CDR1 and CDR2 are SGHAT and FQDESV (reference sequence). The CDR3 DNA is TGTGCCAGCAGCTTATGGGGGGACCCTTACAATGAGCAGTTCTTC. It encodes CASSLWGDPYNEQFF. The full variable domain, rest sourced from reference TRBV11-1 and TRBJ2-1, is EAEVAQSPRYKITEKSQAVAFWCDPISGHATLYWYRQILGQGPELLVQFQDESVVDDSQLPKDRFSAERLKGVDSTLKIQPAELGDSAMYLCASSLWGDPYNEQFFGPGTRLTVL.

The chain carries TRBV11-2 and TRBJ1-1; TRBD1 matches at 8 bases. Germline CDR1 is SGHAT and CDR2 is FQNNGV. CDR3 length: 12 residues. V shed 8 bases, J shed 2 bases, and the junction held 1 base outside the gene matches. This CDR3 is CASAGGNTEAFF. As DNA, the CDR3 is TGTGCCAGCGCAGGGGGCAACACTGAAGCTTTCTTT.

The chain joins TRBV15 to TRBJ2-1; 7 bases match TRBD1. V dropped 0 bases and J dropped 9; count of bases not matched to a gene: 11. The CDR3 has 16 amino acids. Germline V gene data show CDR1 as LNHNV and CDR2 as YYDKDF (reference sequence). CDR3 sequence: CATSRETGNARREQFF. The CDR3 region has the DNA TGTGCCACCAGCAGAGAGACAGGGAATGCACGGCGTGAGCAGTTCTTC.

The chain carries TRBV11-2 and TRBJ2-2, with a possible D match to TRBD2 (5 bases). The CDR3 spans 13 residues. Looked up from germline, CDR1 is SGHAT and CDR2 is FQNNGV. V dropped 2 bases and J dropped 6 bases, with 7 bases sitting between them. CDR3 coding DNA: TGTGCCAGCAGCTTATACGGGGCCGGGGAGCTGTTTTTT. Protein sequence: CASSLYGAGELFF.

The CDR3 bases are TGTGCCAGCAGCCTGACTAGTACAGATACGCAGTATTTT. Translated, it gives CASSLTSTDTQYF. V is TRBV4-2 and J is TRBJ2-3, with D perhaps TRBD2 (6 bases). CDR3 size: 13 residues. V was pared by 4 bases and J by 3 bases, with 8 bases between. CDR1 and CDR2 from the germline V gene are LGHNA and YNFKEQ.

This chain joins TRBV24-1 and TRBJ2-3; D is possibly TRBD2 (5 bases). Looked up from germline, CDR1 is KGHDR and CDR2 is SFDVKD. V was trimmed by 10 bases and J by 3 bases, leaving 19 bases between them. The CDR3 is made up of 15 amino acids. Here the CDR3 reads CATRERGMGTDTQYF. For the CDR3, the DNA is TGTGCCACGAGAGAAAGAGGGATGGGTACAGATACGCAGTATTTT.

The V and J genes are TRBV30 and TRBJ2-7; 8 bases map to TRBD2. From germline, CDR1 is GTSNPN and CDR2 SVGIG (reference sequence). V trimming: 2 bases; J trimming: 2 bases; junction bases outside the gene matches: 5. CDR3 size: 14 residues. This chain's CDR3 is CAWSFDGGAYEQYF. The CDR3 bases are TGTGCCTGGAGTTTTGACGGGGGGGCCTACGAGCAGTACTTC. Variable domain in full (rest from reference TRBV30 and TRBJ2-7): SQTIHQWPATLVQPVGSPLSLECTVEGTSNPNLYWYRQAAGRGLQLLFYSVGIGQISSEVPQNLSASRPQDRQFILSSKKLLLSDSGFYLCAWSFDGGAYEQYFGPGTRLTVT.

This clone came up once. The rearrangement links TRBV6-5 to TRBJ2-5; unclear D gene. Trimming removed 2 bases from V and 3 bases from J, with 10 bases in between. CDR1 and CDR2 from the germline V gene are MNHEY and SVGAGI. CDR3 length: 14 residues. The CDR3 nucleotides read TGTGCCAGCAGTTACCAAAGAGGTGAAGAGACCCAGTACTTC. This codes for CASSYQRGEETQYF.

V usage is TRBV28 and J usage is TRBJ2-2, with TRBD2 matching 7 bases. This CDR3 has 14 amino acids. Germline V gives CDR1 MDHEN, CDR2 SYDVKM. With V trimmed by 2 bases and J by 7 bases, 4 bases remained unmatched. The CDR3: CASSLVGGYGELFF. For the CDR3, the DNA is TGTGCCAGCAGTTTAGTGGGAGGGTACGGGGAGCTGTTTTTT.

The genes are TRBV7-3 and TRBJ2-1; the match to TRBD1 covers 8 bases. The CDR3 runs to 17 residues. Germline CDR1 reads SGHTA; CDR2 reads FQGTGA. The V segment lost 0 bases and the J segment 5 bases; nucleotides outside the gene matches: 9. CDR3 sequence (DNA): TGTGCCAGCAGCTTAACCTCAACAGGGGGGAATAACAATGAGCAGTTCTTC. It encodes CASSLTSTGGNNNEQFF.

The chain's CDR3 is CASSISGSYNEQFF. DNA of the CDR3: TGTGCCAGCAGCATTAGCGGCTCCTACAATGAGCAGTTCTTC. This sequence joins TRBV11-3 and TRBJ2-1; D perhaps matches TRBD2 (6 bases). This CDR3 is 14 amino acids long. Trimming took 5 bases from V and 0 from J, leaving 8 bases between them. The V gene's germline CDR1 is SGHNT and CDR2 YENEEA.

This clone was picked up one time. V and J are TRBV19 and TRBJ2-5; tentatively, D is TRBD1 (6 bases). V lost 5 bases and J lost 5, with 18 bases in between. This CDR3 is built from 15 residues. Germline values: CDR1 LNHDA, CDR2 SQIVND (reference sequence). This CDR3 is CASSPPTGSRETQYF. The CDR3 bases are TGTGCCAGTAGTCCTCCGACAGGATCGAGGGAGACCCAGTACTTC.

The chain couples TRBV5-1 to TRBJ1-2; 9 nucleotides agree with TRBD1. The junction had 12 bases not matched to a gene; V was cut back by 4 bases and J by 8 bases. This CDR3 has 15 amino acids. From germline, CDR1 is SGHRS and CDR2 YFSETQ. The CDR3 loop reads CASSLNTQGAEGYTF. As DNA, the CDR3 is TGCGCCAGCAGCCTCAATACACAGGGGGCTGAGGGCTACACCTTC.

The V gene is TRBV9, the J gene TRBJ1-1, with TRBD1 matching over 10 bases. The CDR3 covers 17 residues. With V trimmed by 6 bases and J by 2 bases, 13 bases remained unmatched. Germline CDR1 is SGDLS and CDR2 is YYNGEE. CDR3 nucleotide sequence: TGTGCCAGCACCCGTCTCCCGGGGACAGGGGTAAACACTGAAGCTTTCTTT. Amino acids: CASTRLPGTGVNTEAFF.

This clone was picked up one time. The chain uses TRBV6-5 and TRBJ2-7, with 9 positions matching TRBD1. J gave up 2 bases and V 4 bases, and 3 bases lay outside the gene matches. Germline CDR1 reads MNHEY; CDR2 reads SVGAGI. This CDR3 contains 14 residues. CDR3 loop: CASSSGTGTYEQYF. In DNA, the CDR3 is TGTGCCAGCAGTTCCGGGACAGGGACCTACGAGCAGTACTTC.

The rearrangement joins TRBV5-1 to TRBJ2-3; 7 nucleotides agree with TRBD2. Germline V lookup: CDR1 SGHRS, CDR2 YFSETQ. The CDR3 loop spans 14 amino acids. Trimming at V came to 4 bases and at J to 7 bases, leaving 9 bases not matched to a gene. The CDR3 loop is CASSQGLVLHTQYF. The CDR3 nucleotides are TGCGCCAGCAGCCAAGGACTAGTGCTGCATACGCAGTATTTT. Variable domain in full (rest from reference TRBV5-1 and TRBJ2-3): KAGVTQTPRYLIKTRGQQVTLSCSPISGHRSVSWYQQTPGQGLQFLFEYFSETQRNKGNFPGRFSGRQFSNSRSEMNVSTLELGDSALYLCASSQGLVLHTQYFGPGTRLTVL.

The chain recombines TRBV7-2 with TRBJ2-7; 11 bases agree with TRBD2. V dropped 6 bases and J dropped 1; count of bases not matched to a gene: 5. Germline lookup yields CDR1 SGHTA and CDR2 FQGNSA. There are 15 residues in the CDR3. The CDR3 DNA sequence: TGTGCCAGCAGACTCGGACTAGCGGGTTCCTACGAGCAGTACTTC. Translating it yields CASRLGLAGSYEQYF.

V usage is TRBV29-1 and J usage is TRBJ2-1, with 8 bases identical to TRBD1. The germline V gene encodes CDR1 SQVTM and CDR2 ANQGSEA. This CDR3 comprises 14 residues. Trimming removed 6 bases from V and 0 bases from J; junction bases left unmatched: 4. In DNA form, the CDR3 reads TGCAGCGTCGACAGGGGTAGCTCCTACAATGAGCAGTTCTTC. Translated, it gives CSVDRGSSYNEQFF.